This T cell receptor (beta chain) was recorded in a study of shared clonotypes between healthy human individuals. For sorted subsets, about 200 ng DNA per replicate equaled approximately 32,000 T cell genomes. The table came from immunoSEQ multiplex PCR; TCRdb's copy has only in-frame clones and leaves some out. This sample yields about 2 million clones, of which about 95% are seen a single time; 0.13% belongs to the top ten. The CDR3 runs 14 residues. CDR1 is LGHNA, CDR2 YSLEER, per germline. With 4 bases removed from V and 8 bases from J, the gap between germline ends came to 14 bases. The origin of this receptor is a man aged 18 to 30 in good health. The sequencing sample was made of naive CD4+ T cells sorted from blood. Described subset: CD45RA+ positively selected. V usage is TRBV4-3 and J usage is TRBJ1-4; TRBD1 might be the D (5 bases). CDR3 loop: CASSPKGLPEKLFF. The CDR3 DNA is TGCGCCAGCAGCCCGAAGGGACTGCCGGAAAAACTGTTTTTT.